The 29 T cell receptor beta chains listed next were all sequenced from one sample in a study of OX40 agonist ivuxolimab in advanced cancers. Generated by immunoSEQ multiplex PCR, the TCRdb table keeps only in-frame clones and is missing some. The table includes around 15,000 clones, approximately 86% detected once. The sequencing here drew on CD4+ or CD8+ T cells sorted from blood, taken in a trial of the OX40 agonist ivuxolimab. All receptors derive from an adult with an advanced solid tumor such as melanoma, head and neck, liver or kidney cancer.

The V gene is TRBV11-2, the J gene TRBJ1-1, with 9 bases lining up with TRBD1. Looked up from germline, CDR1 is SGHAT and CDR2 is FQNNGV. The junction had 14 bases not matched to a gene; V was cut back by 2 bases and J by 4 bases. This CDR3 comprises 18 residues. The CDR3 bases are TGTGCCAGCAGCTTATTTCCGGACAGGGGCAATTCCGGCACTGAAGCTTTCTTT. Encoded protein: CASSLFPDRGNSGTEAFF. The whole variable domain, filled in from reference TRBV11-2 and TRBJ1-1, reads EAGVAQSPRYKIIEKRQSVAFWCNPISGHATLYWYQQILGQGPKLLIQFQNNGVVDDSQLPKDRFSAERLKGVDSTLKIQPAKLEDSAVYLCASSLFPDRGNSGTEAFFGQGTRLTVV.

The chain carries TRBV10-3 and TRBJ1-3; D is uncertain. The CDR3 runs 15 residues. CDR1 ENHRY and CDR2 SYGVKD come from the germline V gene. The V gene lost 6 bases and the J gene lost 2 bases, with 14 bases spanning the gap. CDR3: CAISPSIAAGNTIYF. The DNA of the CDR3 is TGTGCCATCAGCCCTAGCATAGCGGCTGGAAACACCATATATTTT.

This chain uses TRBV7-6 with TRBJ1-2, with 9 bases identical to TRBD1. V dropped 1 base and J dropped 4; count of bases not matched to a gene: 1. The CDR3 spans 14 residues. The germline V gene encodes CDR1 SGHVS and CDR2 FNYEAQ. The chain's CDR3 is CASSLEDRGYGYTF. CDR3 in DNA: TGTGCCAGCAGCTTAGAGGACAGGGGCTATGGCTACACCTTC. The entire variable domain, with the rest obtained from reference TRBV7-6 and TRBJ1-2, is as follows: GAGVSQSPRYKVTKRGQDVALRCDPISGHVSLYWYRQALGQGPEFLTYFNYEAQQDKSGLPNDRFSAERPEGSISTLTIQRTEQRDSAMYRCASSLEDRGYGYTFGSGTRLTVV.

The J gene is TRBJ2-6, the V gene TRBV7-9, with a tentative D call TRBD2 (6 bases). The ends were cut back, 5 bases at V and 0 bases at J, with 14 bases in the middle. The CDR3 spans 17 residues. Germline assignment: CDR1 SEHNR and CDR2 FQNEAQ (reference sequence). The CDR3 loop reads CASSPEDGSSGANVLTF. The CDR3 DNA is TGTGCCAGCAGCCCAGAGGACGGGAGCTCTGGGGCCAACGTCCTGACTTTC.

This chain connects TRBV6-5 to TRBJ1-2; 7 nucleotides align to TRBD1. Germline V gene sequence: CDR1 MNHEY, CDR2 SVGAGI. This CDR3 region has 16 residues. Unmatched junction bases numbered 11, after V lost 2 bases and J lost 5 bases. The CDR3 DNA reads TGTGCCAGCAGTTACGTGCGGACAGGAGGCAATTATGGCTACACCTTC. Its protein is CASSYVRTGGNYGYTF.

This clone was seen once. The rearrangement uses TRBV7-6 and TRBJ2-6; maybe TRBD2 (5 bases). Germline CDR1 and CDR2: SGHVS and FNYEAQ. The CDR3 length is 17 residues. V lost 0 bases to trimming and J lost 0 bases, with 9 bases between them. CDR3 residues: CASSLAHGGSGANVLTF. The CDR3 bases are TGTGCCAGCAGCTTAGCGCACGGAGGCTCTGGGGCCAACGTCCTGACTTTC.

The chain uses TRBV5-4 and TRBJ1-2; unclear D gene. The CDR3 length is 14 residues. CDR1 and CDR2 (germline): SGHNT, YYREEE (reference sequence). Trimming pared 4 bases from V and 0 bases from J, leaving 10 bases between. The CDR3 reads CASSGREANYGYTF. The CDR3, as DNA: TGTGCCAGCAGCGGAAGGGAAGCTAACTATGGCTACACCTTC.

The V call is TRBV7-9, the J call TRBJ2-1, with 14 bases matching TRBD2. The V gene end was trimmed by 0 bases and the J gene end by 9 bases; junction bases not matched to a gene: 1. The V gene's germline CDR1 is SEHNR and CDR2 FQNEAQ (reference sequence). This CDR3 is built from 15 residues. The CDR3 loop reads CASSLAGTSGSEQFF. Written as DNA, the CDR3 is TGTGCCAGCAGCTTAGCCGGGACTAGCGGGAGTGAGCAGTTCTTC.

This sequence joins TRBV4-2 and TRBJ2-5; maybe TRBD2 (5 bases). Trimming stripped 1 base from V and 2 bases from J, with 8 bases between. The CDR3 spans 14 residues. Germline V lookup: CDR1 LGHNA, CDR2 YNFKEQ. The CDR3 coding sequence is TGTGCCAGCAGCCAAGGAGGGTCACAAGAGACCCAGTACTTC. Its protein is CASSQGGSQETQYF.

The rearrangement joins TRBV5-4 to TRBJ2-7, with D possibly being TRBD2 (5 bases). Germline assignment: CDR1 SGHNT and CDR2 YYREEE (reference sequence). V was pared by 0 bases and J by 3 bases, with 13 bases between. The CDR3 extends over 15 amino acids. This CDR3 is CASSLGRSRGYEQYF. Written as DNA, the CDR3 is TGTGCCAGCAGCTTGGGGCGGAGCCGGGGCTACGAGCAGTACTTC.

This chain links TRBV5-1 with TRBJ2-3, with D perhaps matching TRBD1 or TRBD2 (5 bases each). Between the trimmed V and J ends, which lost 0 bases and 4 bases, there was a span of 15 bases. The germline V gene has CDR1 SGHRS and CDR2 YFSETQ. The CDR3 runs 16 residues. CDR3 loop: CASSLVGTSQPDTQYF. The CDR3 coding sequence is TGCGCCAGCAGCTTGGTGGGGACGAGTCAGCCAGATACGCAGTATTTT. Together with reference TRBV5-1 and TRBJ2-3, the CDR3 gives the full variable domain: KAGVTQTPRYLIKTRGQQVTLSCSPISGHRSVSWYQQTPGQGLQFLFEYFSETQRNKGNFPGRFSGRQFSNSRSEMNVSTLELGDSALYLCASSLVGTSQPDTQYFGPGTRLTVL.

The chain uses TRBV7-2 and TRBJ2-3; a possible D gene is TRBD1 (5 bases). From germline, CDR1 is SGHTA and CDR2 FQGNSA. The V end lost 5 bases, the J end lost 1 base, and 10 bases lay between the germline ends. The length of the CDR3 is 14 residues. The CDR3 loop reads CASSLSRGTDTQYF. CDR3 in DNA: TGTGCCAGCAGCCTTAGCAGGGGCACAGATACGCAGTATTTT.

The chain employs TRBV5-4 and TRBJ1-1; the D gene is possibly TRBD1 (5 bases). The CDR3 length is 14 residues. With 4 bases removed from V and 1 base from J, the gap between germline ends came to 11 bases. Germline assignment: CDR1 SGHNT and CDR2 YYREEE (reference sequence). The CDR3 here is CASSPSRGNTEAFF. As DNA, the CDR3 is TGTGCCAGCAGCCCCTCTAGGGGGAACACTGAAGCTTTCTTT.

V and J are TRBV18 and TRBJ2-6; D possibly corresponds to TRBD2 (5 bases). This CDR3 region has 15 residues. The germline V gene has CDR1 KGHSH and CDR2 LQKENI. Trimming cost V 4 bases and J 1 base, with 8 bases left between them. CDR3 region: CASSLTGSGANVLTF. In DNA form, the CDR3 reads TGTGCCAGCTCACTAACGGGGTCTGGGGCCAACGTCCTGACTTTC.

This rearrangement joins TRBV5-1 to TRBJ1-3; D is perhaps TRBD1 (5 bases). CDR1 is SGHRS and CDR2 is YFSETQ in the germline V gene. This CDR3 is built from 14 residues. Trimming cost V 7 bases and J 4 bases, with 15 bases left between them. The CDR3 spells CASGSGPGGNTIYF. As DNA, the CDR3 is TGCGCCAGCGGATCCGGGCCAGGGGGAAACACCATATATTTT.

This sequence joins TRBV4-2 and TRBJ2-2; weak D call: TRBD2 (6 bases). V was trimmed by 4 bases and J by 7 bases, leaving 16 bases between them. The CDR3 has 15 amino acids. Germline CDR1 reads LGHNA; CDR2 reads YNFKEQ. CDR3 in DNA: TGTGCCAGCAGCCCGTCGGGACTGTCGAACGGGGAGCTGTTTTTT. Protein product: CASSPSGLSNGELFF.

The rearrangement joins TRBV15 to TRBJ2-5, with 11 bases lining up with TRBD2. This CDR3 is 17 amino acids long. Per the germline V gene, CDR1 is LNHNV and CDR2 is YYDKDF (reference sequence). With V trimmed by 0 bases and J by 5 bases, 8 bases remained unmatched. Here the CDR3 DNA reads TGTGCCACCAGCAGAGATCGGGGACTAGCGGCTCGTGAGACCCAGTACTTC. It specifies CATSRDRGLAARETQYF.

The chain links TRBV15 to TRBJ2-5; D call uncertain. The V and J ends lost 9 bases and 1 base respectively, with 15 bases between them. The CDR3 covers 14 residues. Germline CDR1 and CDR2: LNHNV and YYDKDF (reference sequence). The CDR3 DNA sequence: TGTGCCACGAGCTTTGACACCCTCCAAGAGACCCAGTACTTC. Encoded protein: CATSFDTLQETQYF.

This rearrangement joins TRBV2 to TRBJ1-5; 7 bases are shared with TRBD1. The CDR3 contains 13 residues. V lost 7 bases and J lost 7; bases outside the gene matches: 7. Germline assignment: CDR1 SNHLY and CDR2 FYNNEI. In nucleotides, the CDR3 is TGTGCCAGCAAGACAGGGAGGGGCCAGCCCCAGCATTTT. It specifies CASKTGRGQPQHF. Full variable domain (remainder filled in from reference TRBV2 and TRBJ1-5): EPEVTQTPSHQVTQMGQEVILRCVPISNHLYFYWYRQILGQKVEFLVSFYNNEISEKSEIFDDQFSVERPDGSNFTLKIRSTKLEDSAMYFCASKTGRGQPQHFGDGTRLSIL.

J is TRBJ1-5 and V is TRBV27, with TRBD1 identical over 10 bases. The CDR3 spans 16 residues. V was pared by 6 bases and J by 7 bases, with 12 bases of the junction left unmatched. The germline CDR1 and CDR2 sequences are MNHEY and SMNVEV (reference sequence). The CDR3 spells CASSPTGQGGWQPQHF. The CDR3 DNA is TGTGCCAGCAGCCCCACTGGACAGGGGGGATGGCAGCCCCAGCATTTT.

The chain uses TRBV7-9 and TRBJ2-3, with TRBD2 identical over 10 bases. There are 15 residues in the CDR3. J was trimmed by 0 bases and V by 7 bases; bases with no gene match: 4. Germline lookup yields CDR1 SEHNR and CDR2 FQNEAQ (reference sequence). The CDR3 loop is CASTSTSGSTDTQYF. The CDR3 nucleotides are TGTGCCAGCACCTCGACTAGCGGGAGCACAGATACGCAGTATTTT.

This clone has a single count. The V and J genes are TRBV19 and TRBJ1-1; possibly TRBD1 for D (6 bases). V shed 8 bases and J shed 2 bases, with 15 bases lying between them. Germline loops: CDR1 LNHDA, CDR2 SQIVND (reference sequence). There are 14 residues in the CDR3. CDR3 sequence: CASRTVITNTEAFF. DNA of the CDR3: TGTGCCAGTCGGACAGTAATTACCAACACTGAAGCTTTCTTT.

This sequence joins TRBV27 and TRBJ2-5, with TRBD1 as a possible D gene (6 bases). Germline CDR1 reads MNHEY; CDR2 reads SMNVEV (reference sequence). This CDR3 region has 14 residues. Trimming took 8 bases from V and 1 from J, leaving 14 bases between them. This CDR3 reads CASAPRTAQETQYF. The CDR3 nucleotides are TGTGCCAGCGCACCCAGGACAGCCCAAGAGACCCAGTACTTC.

The chain combines TRBV29-1 with TRBJ2-6; D is unclear. Germline V lookup: CDR1 SQVTM, CDR2 ANQGSEA. V dropped 4 bases and J dropped 4 bases, with 8 bases sitting between them. This CDR3 has 13 amino acids. The CDR3 sequence: CSVVRAGANVLTF. The CDR3 DNA follows: TGCAGCGTTGTCCGGGCCGGGGCCAACGTCCTGACTTTC.

This clone turned up a few times. This rearrangement joins TRBV7-2 to TRBJ1-4, with D maybe TRBD1 (6 bases). Germline V gene data show CDR1 as SGHTA and CDR2 as FQGNSA. CDR3 size: 15 residues. The V and J ends lost 5 bases and 8 bases respectively, with 18 bases between them. CDR3 nucleotides: TGTGCCAGCAGCCGAGGTCAGGGGATAACAGAAAAACTGTTTTTT. Translated, it gives CASSRGQGITEKLFF. The complete variable domain, with remaining parts taken from reference TRBV7-2 and TRBJ1-4, reads GAGVSQSPSNKVTEKGKDVELRCDPISGHTALYWYRQSLGQGLEFLIYFQGNSAPDKSGLPSDRFSAERTGGSVSTLTIQRTQQEDSAVYLCASSRGQGITEKLFFGSGTQLSVL.

This clone was counted once. This chain links TRBV5-4 with TRBJ2-2; 7 nucleotides align to TRBD1. Per germline, CDR1 SGHNT and CDR2 YYREEE (reference sequence). The CDR3 runs 16 residues. The V and J ends lost 4 bases and 6 bases, in that order; junction bases with no gene match: 12. CDR3 DNA: TGTGCCAGCAGCCAAGTTTATACAGGGGATGCCGGGGAGCTGTTTTTT. Residues: CASSQVYTGDAGELFF.

This chain's CDR3 is CASSYTREGGHEQYF. Here the CDR3 DNA reads TGTGCCAGCAGTTATACACGGGAGGGCGGGCACGAGCAGTACTTC. The rearrangement links TRBV6-6 to TRBJ2-7; the match to TRBD2 covers 8 bases. J lost 5 bases, V lost 3 bases, and 9 bases had no gene match. CDR3 size: 15 residues. Per germline, CDR1 MNHNY and CDR2 SVGAGI (reference sequence).

This clone was seen a handful of times. The rearrangement links TRBV13 to TRBJ2-3; 9 nucleotides line up with TRBD2. Germline CDR1 and CDR2: PRHDT and FYEKMQ (reference sequence). The trim removed 4 bases at V and 11 bases at J, leaving 10 bases unmatched. This CDR3 has 14 amino acids. In DNA, the CDR3 is TGTGCCAGCAGCTCCCTCGCGGCGGGAGGGGGGCAGTATTTT. It translates to CASSSLAAGGGQYF. Full variable domain (rest looked up from reference TRBV13 and TRBJ2-3): AAGVIQSPRHLIKEKRETATLKCYPIPRHDTVYWYQQGPGQDPQFLISFYEKMQSDKGSIPDRFSAQQFSDYHSELNMSSLELGDSALYFCASSSLAAGGGQYFGPGTRLTVL.

The chain employs TRBV28 and TRBJ1-5; D is perhaps TRBD1 (5 bases). Germline V gene sequence: CDR1 MDHEN, CDR2 SYDVKM. CDR3 length: 13 residues. V was pared by 8 bases and J by 4 bases, with 12 bases between. For the CDR3, the DNA is TGTGCCAGCTGCGGGACCCTTAATCAGCCCCAGCATTTT. It codes for CASCGTLNQPQHF. Full variable domain (remainder filled in from reference TRBV28 and TRBJ1-5): DVKVTQSSRYLVKRTGEKVFLECVQDMDHENMFWYRQDPGLGLRLIYFSYDVKMKEKGDIPEGYSVSREKKERFSLILESASTNQTSMYLCASCGTLNQPQHFGDGTRLSIL.